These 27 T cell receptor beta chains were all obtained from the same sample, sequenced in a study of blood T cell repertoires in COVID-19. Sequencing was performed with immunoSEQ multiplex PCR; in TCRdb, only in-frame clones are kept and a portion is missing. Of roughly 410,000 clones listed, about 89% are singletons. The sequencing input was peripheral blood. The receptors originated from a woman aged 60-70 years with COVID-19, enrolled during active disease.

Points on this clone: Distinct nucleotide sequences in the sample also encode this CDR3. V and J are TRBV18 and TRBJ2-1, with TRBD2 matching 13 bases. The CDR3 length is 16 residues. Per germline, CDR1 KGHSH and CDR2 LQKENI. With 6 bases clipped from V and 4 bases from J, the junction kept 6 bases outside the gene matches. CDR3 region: CASSPALAGGYNEQFF. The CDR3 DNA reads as TGTGCCAGCTCTCCCGCACTAGCGGGGGGGTACAATGAGCAGTTCTTC.

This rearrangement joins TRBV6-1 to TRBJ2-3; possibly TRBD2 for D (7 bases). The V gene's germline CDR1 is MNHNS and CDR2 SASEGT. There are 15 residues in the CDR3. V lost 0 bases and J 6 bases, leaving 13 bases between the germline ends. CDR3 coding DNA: TGTGCCAGCAGTGAAGCGGGGGGGACACGCGATACGCAGTATTTT. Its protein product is CASSEAGGTRDTQYF.

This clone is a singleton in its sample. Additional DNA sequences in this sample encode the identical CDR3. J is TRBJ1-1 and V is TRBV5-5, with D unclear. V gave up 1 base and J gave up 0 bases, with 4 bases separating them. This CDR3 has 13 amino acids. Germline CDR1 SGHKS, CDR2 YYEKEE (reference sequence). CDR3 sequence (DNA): TGTGCCAGCAGCTTGCAGATGAACACTGAAGCTTTCTTT. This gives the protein CASSLQMNTEAFF.

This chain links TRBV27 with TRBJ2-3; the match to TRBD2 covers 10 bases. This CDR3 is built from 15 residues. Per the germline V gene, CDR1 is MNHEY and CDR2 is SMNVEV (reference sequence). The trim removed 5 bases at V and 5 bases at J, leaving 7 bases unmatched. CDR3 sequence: CASSSGGAGVDTQYF. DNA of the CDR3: TGTGCCAGCAGTAGCGGGGGGGCCGGGGTAGATACGCAGTATTTT.

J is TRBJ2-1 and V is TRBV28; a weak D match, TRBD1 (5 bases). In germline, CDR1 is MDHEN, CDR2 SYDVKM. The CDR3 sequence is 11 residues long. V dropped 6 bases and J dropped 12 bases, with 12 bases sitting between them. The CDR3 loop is CASSRNRGQFF. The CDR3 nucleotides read TGTGCCAGCAGCCGTAATAGGGGGCAGTTCTTC. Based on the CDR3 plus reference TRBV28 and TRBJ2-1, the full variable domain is DVKVTQSSRYLVKRTGEKVFLECVQDMDHENMFWYRQDPGLGLRLIYFSYDVKMKEKGDIPEGYSVSREKKERFSLILESASTNQTSMYLCASSRNRGQFFGPGTRLTVL.

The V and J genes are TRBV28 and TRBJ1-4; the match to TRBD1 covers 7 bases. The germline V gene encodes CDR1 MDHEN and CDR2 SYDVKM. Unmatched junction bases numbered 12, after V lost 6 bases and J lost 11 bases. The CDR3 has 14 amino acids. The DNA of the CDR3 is TGTGCCAGCAGGGTCCTACAGGGGTTGGGGAAACTGTTTTTT. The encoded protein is CASRVLQGLGKLFF.

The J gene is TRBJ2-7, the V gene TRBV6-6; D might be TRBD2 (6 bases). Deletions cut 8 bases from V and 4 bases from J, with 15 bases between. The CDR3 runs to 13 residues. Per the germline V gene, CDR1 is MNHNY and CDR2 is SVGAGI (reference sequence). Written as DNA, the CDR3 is TGTGCCAGCTGCAGTAGCGGCCATTACGAGCAGTACTTC. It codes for CASCSSGHYEQYF.

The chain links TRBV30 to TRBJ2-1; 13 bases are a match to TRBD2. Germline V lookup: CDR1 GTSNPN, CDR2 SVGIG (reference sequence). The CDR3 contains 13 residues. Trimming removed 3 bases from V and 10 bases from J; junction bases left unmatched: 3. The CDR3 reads CAWSMGLAGEQFF. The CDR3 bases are TGTGCCTGGAGCATGGGACTAGCGGGGGAGCAGTTCTTC.

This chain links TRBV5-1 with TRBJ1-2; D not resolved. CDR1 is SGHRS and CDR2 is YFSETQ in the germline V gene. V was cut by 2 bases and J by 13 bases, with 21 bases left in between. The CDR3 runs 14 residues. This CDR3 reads CASSFSPLVEGFTF. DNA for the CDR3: TGCGCCAGCAGCTTCAGCCCTCTAGTGGAAGGTTTCACCTTC.

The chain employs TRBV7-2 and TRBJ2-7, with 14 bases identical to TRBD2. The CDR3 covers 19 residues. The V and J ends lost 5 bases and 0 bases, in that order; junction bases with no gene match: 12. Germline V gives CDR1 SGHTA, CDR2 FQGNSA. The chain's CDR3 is CASSQFETSGGVSSYEQYF. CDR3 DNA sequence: TGTGCCAGCAGCCAGTTCGAGACTAGCGGGGGGGTGAGCTCCTACGAGCAGTACTTC.

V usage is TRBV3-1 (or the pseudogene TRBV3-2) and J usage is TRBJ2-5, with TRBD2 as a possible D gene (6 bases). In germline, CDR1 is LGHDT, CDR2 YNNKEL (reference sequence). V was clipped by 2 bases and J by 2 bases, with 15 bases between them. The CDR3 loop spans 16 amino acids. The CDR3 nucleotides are TGTGCCAGCAGCCAACCGGGACTGAAAGTTCAAGAGACCCAGTACTTC. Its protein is CASSQPGLKVQETQYF.

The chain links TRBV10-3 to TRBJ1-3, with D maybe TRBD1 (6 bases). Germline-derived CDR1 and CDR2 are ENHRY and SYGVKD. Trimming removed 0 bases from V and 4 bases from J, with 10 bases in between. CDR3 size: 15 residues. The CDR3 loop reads CAISESQGRGNTIYF. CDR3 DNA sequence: TGTGCCATCAGTGAGTCTCAGGGGAGAGGAAACACCATATATTTT.

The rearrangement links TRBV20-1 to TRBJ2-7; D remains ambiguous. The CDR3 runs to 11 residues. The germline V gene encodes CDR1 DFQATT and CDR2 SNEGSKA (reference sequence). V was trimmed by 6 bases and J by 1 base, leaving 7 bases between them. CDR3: CSAESSYEQYF. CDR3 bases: TGCAGTGCGGAGAGTTCCTACGAGCAGTACTTC.

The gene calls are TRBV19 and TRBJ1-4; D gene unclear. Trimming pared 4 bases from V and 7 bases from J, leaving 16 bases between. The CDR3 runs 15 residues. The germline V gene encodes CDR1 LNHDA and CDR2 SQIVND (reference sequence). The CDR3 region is CASSTRTVGSEKLFF. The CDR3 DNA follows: TGTGCCAGTAGTACACGCACAGTGGGGAGTGAAAAACTGTTTTTT.

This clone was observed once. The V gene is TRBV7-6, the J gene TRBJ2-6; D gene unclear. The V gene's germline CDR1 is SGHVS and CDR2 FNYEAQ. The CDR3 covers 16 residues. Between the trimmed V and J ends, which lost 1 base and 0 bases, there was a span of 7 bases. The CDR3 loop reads CASSLDYSSGANVLTF. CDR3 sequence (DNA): TGTGCCAGCAGCTTAGATTACAGCTCTGGGGCCAACGTCCTGACTTTC.

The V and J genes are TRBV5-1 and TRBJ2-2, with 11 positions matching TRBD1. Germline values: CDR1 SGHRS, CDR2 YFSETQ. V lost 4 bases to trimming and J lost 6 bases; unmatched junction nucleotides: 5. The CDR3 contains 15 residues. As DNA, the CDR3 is TGCGCCAGCAGCCCAGGGACAGGGGGAGCCGGGGAGCTGTTTTTT. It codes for CASSPGTGGAGELFF. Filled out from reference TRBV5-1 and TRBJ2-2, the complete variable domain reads KAGVTQTPRYLIKTRGQQVTLSCSPISGHRSVSWYQQTPGQGLQFLFEYFSETQRNKGNFPGRFSGRQFSNSRSEMNVSTLELGDSALYLCASSPGTGGAGELFFGEGSRLTVL.

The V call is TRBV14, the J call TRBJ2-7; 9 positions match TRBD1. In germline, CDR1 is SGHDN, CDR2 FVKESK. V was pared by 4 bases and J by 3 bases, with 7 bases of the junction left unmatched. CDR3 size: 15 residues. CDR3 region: CASSRPGQGFYEQYF. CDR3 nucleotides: TGTGCCAGCAGCCGTCCGGGACAGGGTTTCTACGAGCAGTACTTC. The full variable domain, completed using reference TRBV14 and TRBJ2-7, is EAGVTQFPSHSVIEKGQTVTLRCDPISGHDNLYWYRRVMGKEIKFLLHFVKESKQDESGMPNNRFLAERTGGTYSTLKVQPAELEDSGVYFCASSRPGQGFYEQYFGPGTRLTVT.

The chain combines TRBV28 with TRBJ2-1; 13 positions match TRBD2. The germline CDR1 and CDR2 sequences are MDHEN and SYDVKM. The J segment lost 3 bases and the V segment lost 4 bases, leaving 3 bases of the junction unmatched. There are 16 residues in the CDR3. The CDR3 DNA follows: TGTGCCAGCAGTTCGACTAGCGGGGGGTTCTACAATGAGCAGTTCTTC. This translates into CASSSTSGGFYNEQFF.

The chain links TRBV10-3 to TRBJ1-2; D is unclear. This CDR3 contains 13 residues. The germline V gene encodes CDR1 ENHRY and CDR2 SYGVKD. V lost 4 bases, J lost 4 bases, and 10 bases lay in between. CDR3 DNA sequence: TGTGCCATCAGTGTCGGGGAAAGCTATGGCTACACCTTC. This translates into CAISVGESYGYTF.

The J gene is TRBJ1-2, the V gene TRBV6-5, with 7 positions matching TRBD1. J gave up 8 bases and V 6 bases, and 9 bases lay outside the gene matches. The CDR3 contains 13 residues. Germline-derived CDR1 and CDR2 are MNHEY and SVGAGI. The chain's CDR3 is CASRATGASGYTF. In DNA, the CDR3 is TGTGCCAGCAGAGCAACAGGGGCCAGCGGCTACACCTTC.

This CDR3 is CASSEGAVHEQFF. DNA of the CDR3: TGCGCCAGCAGCGAGGGGGCCGTCCATGAGCAGTTCTTC. This sequence joins TRBV4-1 and TRBJ2-1; 7 bases align to TRBD1. J lost 8 bases, V lost 5 bases, and 6 bases had no gene match. The germline V gene has CDR1 MGHRA and CDR2 YSYEKL. CDR3 length: 13 residues.

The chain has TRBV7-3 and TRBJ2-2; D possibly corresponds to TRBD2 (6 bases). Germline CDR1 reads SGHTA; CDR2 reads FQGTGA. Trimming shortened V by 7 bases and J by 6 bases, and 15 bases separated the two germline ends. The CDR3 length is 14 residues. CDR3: CASTSTRVAGELFF. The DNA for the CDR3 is TGTGCCAGCACCTCGACTAGGGTGGCCGGGGAGCTGTTTTTT.

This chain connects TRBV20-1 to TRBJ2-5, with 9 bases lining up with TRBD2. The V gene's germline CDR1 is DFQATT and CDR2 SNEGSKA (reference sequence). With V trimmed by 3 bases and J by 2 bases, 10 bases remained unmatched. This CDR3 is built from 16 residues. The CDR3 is CSASRASGGQQETQYF. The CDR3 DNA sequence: TGCAGTGCTAGTAGGGCCAGCGGGGGGCAACAAGAGACCCAGTACTTC.

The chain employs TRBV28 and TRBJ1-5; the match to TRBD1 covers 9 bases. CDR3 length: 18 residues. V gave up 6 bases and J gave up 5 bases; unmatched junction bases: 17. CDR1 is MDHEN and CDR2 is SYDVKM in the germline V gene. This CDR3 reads CASRGLLGQGRSYQPQHF. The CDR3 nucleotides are TGTGCCAGCAGGGGCTTACTAGGACAGGGGCGTTCCTATCAGCCCCAGCATTTT.

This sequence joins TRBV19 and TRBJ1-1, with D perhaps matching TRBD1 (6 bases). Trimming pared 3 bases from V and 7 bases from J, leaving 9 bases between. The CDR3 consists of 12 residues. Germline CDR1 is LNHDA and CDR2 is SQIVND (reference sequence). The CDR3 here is CASSIRTVEAFF. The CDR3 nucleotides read TGTGCCAGTAGTATCCGGACAGTTGAAGCTTTCTTT.

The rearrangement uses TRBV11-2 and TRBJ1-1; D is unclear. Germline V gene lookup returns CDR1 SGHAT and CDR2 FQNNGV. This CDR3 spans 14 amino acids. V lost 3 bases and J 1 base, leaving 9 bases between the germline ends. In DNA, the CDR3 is TGTGCCAGCAGCTTGGGAGCCCCGAACACTGAAGCTTTCTTT. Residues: CASSLGAPNTEAFF.

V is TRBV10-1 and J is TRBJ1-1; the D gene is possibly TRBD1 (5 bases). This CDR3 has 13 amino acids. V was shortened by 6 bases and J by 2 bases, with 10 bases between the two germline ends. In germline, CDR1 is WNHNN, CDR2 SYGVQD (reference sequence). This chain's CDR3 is CASRQESNTEAFF. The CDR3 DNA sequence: TGCGCCAGCAGACAGGAGTCTAACACTGAAGCTTTCTTT.